This entry features one TCR beta chain sequence. This entry belongs to a study of blood T cell repertoires in COVID-19. Study as a whole: Sources were T cells, B-cell-depleted T cells, or PBMCs; the material itself was cDNA or gDNA.

In the authors' methods: Reference gene primer amplification gave estimated nucleated cell counts. Assay used: immunoSEQ multiplex PCR; TCRdb lists only in-frame clones, some missing. Clone size and V and J calls were adopted from that table, with D and trimming inferred from the DNA. The top ten hold roughly 0.89% of the sample, which has 200,000 to 300,000 clones, over 90% seen once. Germline V lookup: CDR1 SGHDT, CDR2 YYEEEE. This CDR3 has 16 amino acids. V shed 3 bases and J 0 bases; nucleotides not matched to a gene: 5. The sequenced sample consisted of peripheral blood. The chain employs TRBV5-6 and TRBJ1-5, with TRBD1 matching 8 bases. The sequence was collected from a man aged 30-40 years with COVID-19, enrolled during active disease. The CDR3 reads CASSSGRGLSNQPQHF. In DNA form, the CDR3 reads TGTGCCAGCAGCTCGGGCAGGGGGCTTAGCAATCAGCCCCAGCATTTT.